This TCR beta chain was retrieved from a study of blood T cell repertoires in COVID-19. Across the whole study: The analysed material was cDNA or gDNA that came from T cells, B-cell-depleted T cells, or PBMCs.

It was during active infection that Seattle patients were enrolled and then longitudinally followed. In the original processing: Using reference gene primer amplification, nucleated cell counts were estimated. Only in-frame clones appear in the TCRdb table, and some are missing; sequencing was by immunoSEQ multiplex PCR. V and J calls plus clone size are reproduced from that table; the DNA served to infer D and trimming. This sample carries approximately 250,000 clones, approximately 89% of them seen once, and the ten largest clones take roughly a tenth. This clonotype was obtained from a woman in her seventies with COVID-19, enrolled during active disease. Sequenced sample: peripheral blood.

The CDR3 nucleotides read TGCGCCAGCAGCCTGCTAGCAACGATTTACAATGAGCAGTTCTTC. It encodes CASSLLATIYNEQFF. The chain recombines TRBV5-1 with TRBJ2-1, with a weak D call TRBD2 (5 bases). V was clipped by 4 bases and J by 4 bases, with 15 bases between them. This CDR3 is 15 amino acids long. Per the germline V gene, CDR1 is SGHRS and CDR2 is YFSETQ.